The subject of this entry is one T cell receptor beta chain. Unmatched junction bases numbered 16, after V lost 4 bases and J lost 7 bases. This CDR3 is 17 amino acids long. Germline CDR1 is SGDLS and CDR2 is YYNGEE. This sample is part of a study of blood T cell repertoires in COVID-19. The assay was immunoSEQ multiplex PCR, and TCRdb's table has in-frame clones only and misses some. The data hold about 330,000 clones, with about 90% observed a single time. The chain carries TRBV9 and TRBJ2-3; 9 nucleotides agree with TRBD1. This clonotype was sampled from a woman aged 30 to 39 who had recovered from COVID-19. Sequencing was done on a sample of PBMCs or T cells enriched from blood (not recorded which). DNA for the CDR3: TGTGCCAGCAGCCCCCGCCCTCCGGGACAGGGACAAAATACGCAGTATTTT. As protein: CASSPRPPGQGQNTQYF.